This TCR beta chain originates from a study of T cell responses to AZD1222 COVID-19 vaccine. Study details: Recipients boosted at about 4 weeks or about 12 weeks are pooled. Study-wide points: Samples come after the peak T cell response, not at day 14. Among the donors, most were white British and more were female, and clonal diversity was possibly underestimated.

TCRdb's copy holds only in-frame clones and misses some; the assay was immunoSEQ multiplex PCR. The sample holds approximately 90,000 clones, approximately 91% seen once. Details on this clone: The antigen remains undetermined.

Germline CDR1 reads LNHDA; CDR2 reads SQIVND (reference sequence). V was shortened by 5 bases and J by 0 bases, with 11 bases between the two germline ends. This CDR3 is built from 15 residues. The V gene is TRBV19, the J gene TRBJ2-1; D uncertain. The clonotype originates from an adult in good health. The sample was peripheral blood, taken on day 0 of AZD1222 vaccination. CDR3 in amino acids: CASSQRMSSYNEQFF. DNA of the CDR3: TGTGCCAGTAGTCAGCGAATGAGCTCCTACAATGAGCAGTTCTTC. Together with reference TRBV19 and TRBJ2-1, the CDR3 gives the full variable domain: DGGITQSPKYLFRKEGQNVTLSCEQNLNHDAMYWYRQDPGQGLRLIYYSQIVNDFQKGDIAEGYSVSREKKESFPLTVTSAQKNPTAFYLCASSQRMSSYNEQFFGPGTRLTVL.